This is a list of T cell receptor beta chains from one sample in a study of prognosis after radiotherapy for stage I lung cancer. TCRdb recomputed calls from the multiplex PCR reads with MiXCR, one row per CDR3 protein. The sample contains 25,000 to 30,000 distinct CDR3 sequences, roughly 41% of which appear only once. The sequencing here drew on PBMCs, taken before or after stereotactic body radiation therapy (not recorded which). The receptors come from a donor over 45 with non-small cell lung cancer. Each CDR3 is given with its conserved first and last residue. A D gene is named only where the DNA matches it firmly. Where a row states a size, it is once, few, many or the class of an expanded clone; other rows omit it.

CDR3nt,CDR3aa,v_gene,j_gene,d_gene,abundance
TGTGCCAGCAGCTTAGACAGCAGCCAGGGAAAATCCTATGGCTACACCTTC,CASSLDSSQGKSYGYTF,TRBV7-2,TRBJ1-2,-,many
TGCGCCAGCAGGGAGGCTAGCGGGAGCTTGGAGCAGTTCTTC,CASREASGSLEQFF,TRBV5-1,TRBJ2-1,TRBD2,-
TGTGCCAGCAGCCAACTAGCTTTTGGGCAGTTCTTC,CASSQLAFGQFF,TRBV2,TRBJ2-1,-,-
TGTGCCAGCAGTGATGAGGGGCCAAACACCGGGGAGCTGTTTTTT,CASSDEGPNTGELFF,TRBV6-1,TRBJ2-2,-,many
TGTGCCAGCAGTCCTACCCTGGGACTAGCGGGAGATGCGGATACGCAGTATTTT,CASSPTLGLAGDADTQYF,TRBV27,TRBJ2-3,TRBD2,many
TGCGCCAGCAGCCAGACGAGGGGGAACTATGGCTACACCTTC,CASSQTRGNYGYTF,TRBV5-1,TRBJ1-2,-,once
TGCAGTGCTGGGGTGGCCCACAGGTGTTCCTTC,CSAGVAHRCSF,TRBV20-1,TRBJ2-7,-,few
TGTGCCTGGAGCATAACGAGGCTAGCGGGACAAGAGACCCAGTACTTC,CAWSITRLAGQETQYF,TRBV30,TRBJ2-5,TRBD2,few
TGTGCCATCATCTACGGGACTGTGAACACCGGGGAGCTGTTTTTT,CAIIYGTVNTGELFF,TRBV7-3,TRBJ2-2,-,-
TGTGCCAGTAGTAAGGACAGGGGGTTTTCGAATGAGCAGTTCTTC,CASSKDRGFSNEQFF,TRBV19,TRBJ2-1,TRBD1,many
TGTGCCAGCAGTGGGGGGGTGAGGTTCGAGTACAATGAGCAGTTCTTC,CASSGGVRFEYNEQFF,TRBV5-4,TRBJ2-1,TRBD2,many
TGTGCCAGCAGCTTAGCTAGTAGGACCGGGGAGCTGTTTTTT,CASSLASRTGELFF,TRBV7-2,TRBJ2-2,-,many
TGTGCCAGCAGTTACTCGCAGGGAGAGGCACAGTACTTC,CASSYSQGEAQYF,TRBV6-5,TRBJ2-5,-,few
TGTGCCAGCAGCTTATCGCCAAACTCCTACGAGCAGTACTTC,CASSLSPNSYEQYF,TRBV28,TRBJ2-7,-,-
TGTGCCAGCGCCAGGGACAGGGCCTACGAGCAGTACTTC,CASARDRAYEQYF,TRBV27,TRBJ2-7,TRBD1,-
TGTGCCATCCCTCTTGGGGGACAGGGTTCGAACACTGAAGCTTTCTTT,CAIPLGGQGSNTEAFF,TRBV11-1,TRBJ1-1,TRBD1,once
TGCGCCAGCAGCTTTGTGGTCGGACCGCTGAACACTGAAGCTTTCTTT,CASSFVVGPLNTEAFF,TRBV5-1,TRBJ1-1,-,many
TGTGCCAGTAGTGTAACCCTAGCCTGGGGTGCCTACAATGAGCAGTTCTTC,CASSVTLAWGAYNEQFF,TRBV19,TRBJ2-1,-,-
TGTGTCAGCAAGGAAGTAGCGGGAGGATTGGCCAGGGAGCTGTTTTTT,CVSKEVAGGLARELFF,TRBV6-1,TRBJ2-2,TRBD2,-
TGTGCCAGCAGTCCTATTAGCGAGACCCAGTACTTC,CASSPISETQYF,TRBV28,TRBJ2-5,-,-
TGCAGCGTTGAAGATCTTCATGAGATGACAGATACGCAGTATTTT,CSVEDLHEMTDTQYF,TRBV29-1,TRBJ2-3,-,many
TGTGCCAGCAGGGTGACTAGCGGGATCACTTATGAGCAGTTCTTC,CASRVTSGITYEQFF,TRBV27,TRBJ2-1,TRBD2,-
TGTGCCAGCAGTCCGGGACCTGCCTATGGCTACACCTTC,CASSPGPAYGYTF,TRBV28,TRBJ1-2,-,medium-sized
TGCAGTGCTAGAGACTTGGTTATTGACTATGGCTACACCTTC,CSARDLVIDYGYTF,TRBV20-1,TRBJ1-2,-,-
TGTGCCAGCAGAGTACACAACACTGAAGCTTTCTTT,CASRVHNTEAFF,TRBV6-1,TRBJ1-1,-,many
TGTGCCACTACGAGCAGGTTTAGCACAGATACGCAGTATTTT,CATTSRFSTDTQYF,TRBV19,TRBJ2-3,-,many
TGCGCCAGCAGCTCCGACGGAAATCAGCCCCAGCATTTT,CASSSDGNQPQHF,TRBV5-1,TRBJ1-5,-,many
TGTGCCAGCAGTTACGGACAGGACATACCTTACTTTAATTCACCCCTCCACTTT,CASSYGQDIPYFNSPLHF,TRBV6-5,TRBJ1-6,TRBD1,many
TGCGCCAGCAGCAAAGGACTAGCGGAGAACACCGGGGAGCTGTTTTTT,CASSKGLAENTGELFF,TRBV5-1,TRBJ2-2,TRBD2,-
TGCGCCAGCAGCTTGAGTGATCAACCTATCACAGATACGCAGTATTTT,CASSLSDQPITDTQYF,TRBV5-1,TRBJ2-3,-,-
TGTGCCTGGAGTGTACCGGCGAGCTCTGGAAACACCATATATTTT,CAWSVPASSGNTIYF,TRBV30,TRBJ1-3,-,many
TGTGCCAGCAGATTACTTCCCGGGACGGATAATGAAAAACTGTTTTTT,CASRLLPGTDNEKLFF,TRBV12-3/TRBV12-4,TRBJ1-4,-,many
TGTGCCAGCAGCGAACTAGCGGGGGGGGACAATGAGCAGTTCTTC,CASSELAGGDNEQFF,TRBV7-9,TRBJ2-1,TRBD2,many
TGCAGTGCTAGAGGTCGGACTAGCGGCACAGATACGCAGTATTTT,CSARGRTSGTDTQYF,TRBV20-1,TRBJ2-3,TRBD2,-
TGCGCCAGCAGCCAAGGCAGCATCAGGAATGAGCAGTTCTTC,CASSQGSIRNEQFF,TRBV4-1,TRBJ2-1,-,many
TGTGCCATCAGTTTTTCCCCCTCTGCGTCGAAGGGAACTTACTCCTACGAGCAGTACTTC,CAISFSPSASKGTYSYEQYF,TRBV6-5,TRBJ2-7,-,-
TGTGCCAGCAGTAAAAGCGGGGGTACGAACACCGGGGAGCTGTCTTTT,CASSKSGGTNTGELSF,TRBV6-2/TRBV6-3,TRBJ2-2,TRBD2,-
TGTGCCACCTGGAGCGGGGGGGCTACGGAGCAGTACTTC,CATWSGGATEQYF,TRBV19,TRBJ2-7,TRBD2,many
TGTGCCAGTAGTATCCAGTTTATTTCTTACAATGAGCAGTTCTTC,CASSIQFISYNEQFF,TRBV19,TRBJ2-1,-,many
TGTGCCAGCGGAATTGGTGGGGATCAGCCCCAGCATTTT,CASGIGGDQPQHF,TRBV12-3/TRBV12-4,TRBJ1-5,-,many
TGTGCCAGTCAAGGACGCTCTGGAAACACCATATATTTT,CASQGRSGNTIYF,TRBV30,TRBJ1-3,-,many
TGTGCCAGCAGCCCAAACTCTGCGTTCTCTAGCTACGAGCAGTACTTC,CASSPNSAFSSYEQYF,TRBV7-8,TRBJ2-7,-,-
TGCAGTGCTAAAGCGGGAGGGTCCTACGAGCAGTACTTC,CSAKAGGSYEQYF,TRBV20-1,TRBJ2-7,TRBD2,-